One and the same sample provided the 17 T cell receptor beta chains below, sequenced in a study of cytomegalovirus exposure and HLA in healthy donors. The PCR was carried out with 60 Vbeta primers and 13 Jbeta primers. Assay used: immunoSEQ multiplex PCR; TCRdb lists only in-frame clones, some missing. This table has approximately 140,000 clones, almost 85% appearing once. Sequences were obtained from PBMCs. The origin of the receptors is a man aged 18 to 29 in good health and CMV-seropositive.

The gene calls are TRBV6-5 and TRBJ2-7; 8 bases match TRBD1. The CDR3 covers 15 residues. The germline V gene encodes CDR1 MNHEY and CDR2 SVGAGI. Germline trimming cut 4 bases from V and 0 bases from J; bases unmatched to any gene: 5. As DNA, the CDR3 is TGTGCCAGCAGTTCTGACAGGGGTTTCTCCTACGAGCAGTACTTC. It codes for CASSSDRGFSYEQYF.

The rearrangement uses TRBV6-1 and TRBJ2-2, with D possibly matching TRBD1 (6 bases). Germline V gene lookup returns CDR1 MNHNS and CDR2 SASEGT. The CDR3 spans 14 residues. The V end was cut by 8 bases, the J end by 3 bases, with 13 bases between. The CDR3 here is CASEVQGYTGELFF. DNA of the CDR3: TGTGCCAGCGAGGTGCAGGGGTACACCGGGGAGCTGTTTTTT.

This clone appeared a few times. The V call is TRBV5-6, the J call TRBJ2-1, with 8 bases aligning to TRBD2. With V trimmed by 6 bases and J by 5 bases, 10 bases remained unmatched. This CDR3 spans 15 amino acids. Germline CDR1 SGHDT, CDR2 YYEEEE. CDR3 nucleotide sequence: TGTGCCAGCACCTTCGGGAGGGACTGGAACAATGAGCAGTTCTTC. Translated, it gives CASTFGRDWNNEQFF.

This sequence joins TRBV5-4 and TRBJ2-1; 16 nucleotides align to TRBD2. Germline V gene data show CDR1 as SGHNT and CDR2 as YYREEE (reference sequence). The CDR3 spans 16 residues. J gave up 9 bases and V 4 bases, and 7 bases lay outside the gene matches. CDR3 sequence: CASSAGLAGGPGEQFF. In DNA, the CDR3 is TGTGCCAGCAGCGCGGGACTAGCGGGAGGGCCTGGTGAGCAGTTCTTC. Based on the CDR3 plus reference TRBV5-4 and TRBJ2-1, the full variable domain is ETGVTQSPTHLIKTRGQQVTLRCSSQSGHNTVSWYQQALGQGPQFIFQYYREEENGRGNFPPRFSGLQFPNYSSELNVNALELDDSALYLCASSAGLAGGPGEQFFGPGTRLTVL.

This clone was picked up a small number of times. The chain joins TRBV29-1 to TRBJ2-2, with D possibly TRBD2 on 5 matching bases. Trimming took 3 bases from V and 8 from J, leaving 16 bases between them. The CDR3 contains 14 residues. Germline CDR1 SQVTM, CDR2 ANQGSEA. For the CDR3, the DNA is TGCAGCGTTGACAGCGGCAGCCGCTTTGGGGAGCTGTTTTTT. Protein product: CSVDSGSRFGELFF.

The CDR3 DNA follows: TGTGCCAGTAGAAGGCAGGGGGATACCTATGGCTACACCTTC. It yields the protein CASRRQGDTYGYTF. This rearrangement joins TRBV19 to TRBJ1-2, with 7 bases matching TRBD1. Per the germline V gene, CDR1 is LNHDA and CDR2 is SQIVND (reference sequence). The CDR3 extends over 14 amino acids. Trimming cost V 6 bases and J 4 bases; bases outside gene matches: 8. Full variable domain (outside the CDR3, taken from reference TRBV19 and TRBJ1-2): DGGITQSPKYLFRKEGQNVTLSCEQNLNHDAMYWYRQDPGQGLRLIYYSQIVNDFQKGDIAEGYSVSREKKESFPLTVTSAQKNPTAFYLCASRRQGDTYGYTFGSGTRLTVV.

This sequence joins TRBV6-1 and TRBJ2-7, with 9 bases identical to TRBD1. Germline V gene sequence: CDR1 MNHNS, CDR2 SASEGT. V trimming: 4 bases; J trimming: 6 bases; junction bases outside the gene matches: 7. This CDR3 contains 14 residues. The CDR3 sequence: CASSVGTGSLEQYF. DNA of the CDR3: TGTGCCAGCAGTGTCGGGACAGGGAGTCTCGAGCAGTACTTC.

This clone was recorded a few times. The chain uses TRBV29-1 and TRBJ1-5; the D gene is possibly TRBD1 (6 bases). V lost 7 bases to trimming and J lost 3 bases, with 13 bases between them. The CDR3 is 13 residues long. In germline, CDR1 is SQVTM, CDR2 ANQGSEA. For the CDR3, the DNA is TGCAGCGCCCGGGACAACCACAATCAGCCCCAGCATTTT. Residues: CSARDNHNQPQHF.

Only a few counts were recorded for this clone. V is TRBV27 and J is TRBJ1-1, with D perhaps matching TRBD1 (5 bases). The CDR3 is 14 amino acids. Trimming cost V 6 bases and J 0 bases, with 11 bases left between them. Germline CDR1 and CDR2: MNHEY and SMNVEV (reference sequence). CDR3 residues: CASRGGALNTEAFF. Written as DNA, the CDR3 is TGTGCCAGCAGGGGGGGAGCCCTGAACACTGAAGCTTTCTTT.

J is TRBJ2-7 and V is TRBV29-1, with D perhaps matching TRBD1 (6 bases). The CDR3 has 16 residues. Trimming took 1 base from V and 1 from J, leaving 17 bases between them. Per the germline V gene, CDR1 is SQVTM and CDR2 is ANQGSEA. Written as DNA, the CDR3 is TGCAGCGTTGAAGCTTCCGGGACACCATTTTCCTACGAGCAGTACTTC. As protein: CSVEASGTPFSYEQYF.

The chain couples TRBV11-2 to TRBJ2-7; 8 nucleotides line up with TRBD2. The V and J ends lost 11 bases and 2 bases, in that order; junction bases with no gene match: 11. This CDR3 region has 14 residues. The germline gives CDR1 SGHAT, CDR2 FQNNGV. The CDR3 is CACVRVAGPYEQYF. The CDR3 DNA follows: TGTGCCTGCGTGAGGGTAGCGGGGCCCTACGAGCAGTACTTC.

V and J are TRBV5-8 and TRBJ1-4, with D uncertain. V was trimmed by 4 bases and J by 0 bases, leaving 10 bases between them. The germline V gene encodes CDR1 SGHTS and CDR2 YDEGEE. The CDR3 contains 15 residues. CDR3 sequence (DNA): TGTGCCAGCAGCCTCGTACAAGCAACTAATGAAAAACTGTTTTTT. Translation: CASSLVQATNEKLFF.

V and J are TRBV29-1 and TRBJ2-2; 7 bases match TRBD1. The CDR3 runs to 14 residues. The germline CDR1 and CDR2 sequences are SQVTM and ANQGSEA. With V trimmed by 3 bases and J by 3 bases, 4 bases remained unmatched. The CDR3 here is CSVDRGWDTGELFF. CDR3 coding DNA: TGCAGCGTTGACAGGGGGTGGGACACCGGGGAGCTGTTTTTT.

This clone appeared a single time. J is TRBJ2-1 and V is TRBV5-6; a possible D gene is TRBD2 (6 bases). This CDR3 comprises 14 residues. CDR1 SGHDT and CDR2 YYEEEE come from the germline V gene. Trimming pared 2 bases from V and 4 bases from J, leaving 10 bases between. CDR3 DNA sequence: TGTGCCAGCAGCTTTACGGGGGATTACAATGAGCAGTTCTTC. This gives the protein CASSFTGDYNEQFF.

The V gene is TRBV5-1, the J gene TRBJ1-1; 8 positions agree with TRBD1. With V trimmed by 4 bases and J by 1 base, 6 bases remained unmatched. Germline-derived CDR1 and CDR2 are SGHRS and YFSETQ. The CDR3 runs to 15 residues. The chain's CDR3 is CASSTEGQANTEAFF. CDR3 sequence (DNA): TGCGCCAGCAGCACAGAGGGACAGGCGAACACTGAAGCTTTCTTT.

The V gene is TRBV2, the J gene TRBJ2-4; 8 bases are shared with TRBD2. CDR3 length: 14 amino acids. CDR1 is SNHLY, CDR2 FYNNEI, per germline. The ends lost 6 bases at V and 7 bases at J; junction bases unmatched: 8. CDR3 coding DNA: TGTGCCAGCAGCCCGGCGGGGGGCTGGAACATTCAGTACTTC. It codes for CASSPAGGWNIQYF.

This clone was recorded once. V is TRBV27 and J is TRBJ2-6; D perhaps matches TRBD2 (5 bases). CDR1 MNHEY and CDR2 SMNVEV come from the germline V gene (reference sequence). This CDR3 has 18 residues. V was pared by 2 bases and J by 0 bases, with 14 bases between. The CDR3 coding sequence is TGTGCCAGCAGTTTAAGCGGACGTGGAAGCTCTGGGGCCAACGTCCTGACTTTC. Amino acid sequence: CASSLSGRGSSGANVLTF.